Included here is one T cell receptor beta chain sequence, with context. CDR3 size: 15 residues. The V segment lost 4 bases and the J segment 6 bases; nucleotides outside the gene matches: 9. Germline values: CDR1 SGHTA, CDR2 FQGNSA. These data belong to a study of cytomegalovirus exposure and HLA in healthy donors. Primers included in the PCR were 60 Vbeta and 13 Jbeta primers. The method was immunoSEQ multiplex PCR; TCRdb's version includes in-frame clones alone and lacks a portion of them. Found here are 100,000 to 150,000 clones, around 8.5% of them singletons; the top ten hold 5% to 6%. This clonotype originated in a man between 40 and 49 years old in good health and CMV-seronegative. Specimen: PBMCs. The chain couples TRBV7-2 to TRBJ2-1; 7 nucleotides line up with TRBD1. The CDR3 region has the DNA TGTGCCAGCAGCTCAGGGGGAGTAGGGAGCAATGAGCAGTTCTTC. Its translation: CASSSGGVGSNEQFF.